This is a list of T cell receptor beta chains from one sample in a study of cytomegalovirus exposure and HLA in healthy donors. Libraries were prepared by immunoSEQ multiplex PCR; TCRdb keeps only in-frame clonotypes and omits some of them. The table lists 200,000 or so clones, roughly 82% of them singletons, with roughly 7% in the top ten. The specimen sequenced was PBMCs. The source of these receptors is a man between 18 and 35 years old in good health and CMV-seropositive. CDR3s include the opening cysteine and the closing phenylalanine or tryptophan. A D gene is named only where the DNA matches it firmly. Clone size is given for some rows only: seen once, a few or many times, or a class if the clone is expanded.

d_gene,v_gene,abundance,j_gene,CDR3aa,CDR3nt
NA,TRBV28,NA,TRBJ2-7,CASSVQGLYEQYF,TGTGCCAGCAGCGTTCAGGGGTTGTACGAGCAGTACTTC
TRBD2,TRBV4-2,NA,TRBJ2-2,CASSFRLAGDYTGELFF,TGTGCCAGCAGCTTTCGACTAGCGGGAGACTACACCGGGGAGCTGTTTTTT
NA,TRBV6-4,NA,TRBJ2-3,CASSERGHTNTQYF,TGTGCCAGCAGTGAGCGGGGCCATACCAATACGCAGTATTTT
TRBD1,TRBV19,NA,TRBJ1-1,CASSRDSYTEAFF,TGTGCCAGTAGCCGGGACAGTTACACTGAAGCTTTCTTT
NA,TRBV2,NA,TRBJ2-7,CATRDTYEQYF,TGTGCCACCCGGGACACCTACGAGCAGTACTTC
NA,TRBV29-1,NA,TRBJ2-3,CSVVVRVDTQYF,TGCAGCGTTGTGGTGAGGGTAGATACGCAGTATTTT
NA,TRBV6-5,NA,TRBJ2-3,CASSLAGQLDTQYF,TGTGCCAGCAGTTTGGCGGGCCAATTGGATACGCAGTATTTT
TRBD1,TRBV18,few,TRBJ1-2,CASSPNTGGYGYTF,TGTGCCAGCTCACCTAACACAGGGGGCTATGGCTACACCTTC
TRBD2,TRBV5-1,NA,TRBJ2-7,CASSERETYEQYF,TGCGCCAGCAGCGAGCGGGAAACCTACGAGCAGTACTTC
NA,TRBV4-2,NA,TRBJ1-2,CASSDRSQGSYGYTF,TGTGCCAGCAGCGACAGGTCACAGGGATCCTATGGCTACACCTTC
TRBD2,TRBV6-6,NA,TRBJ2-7,CASRDGTSGRIEQYF,TGTGCCAGCAGGGATGGGACTAGCGGGAGGATTGAGCAGTACTTC
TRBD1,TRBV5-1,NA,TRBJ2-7,CASSLIPGQITYEQYF,TGCGCCAGCAGCTTGATCCCGGGACAGATTACCTACGAGCAGTACTTC
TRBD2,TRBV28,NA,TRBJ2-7,CASTLASSGSYTYEQYF,TGTGCCAGCACCTTGGCGTCTAGCGGGAGTTATACCTACGAGCAGTACTTC
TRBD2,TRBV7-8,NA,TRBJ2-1,CASSLLAGGSRSEQFF,TGTGCCAGCAGCTTACTAGCGGGAGGATCTAGGAGTGAGCAGTTCTTC
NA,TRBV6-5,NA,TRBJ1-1,CASSYSYGGDTEAFF,TGTGCCAGCAGTTACAGCTATGGGGGGGACACTGAAGCTTTCTTT
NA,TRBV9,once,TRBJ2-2,CASRGHPSGGELFF,TGTGCCAGCAGGGGACACCCTTCGGGCGGGGAGCTGTTTTTT
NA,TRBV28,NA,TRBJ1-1,CASTPSGRRNTEAFF,TGTGCCAGCACCCCATCAGGGCGTAGAAACACTGAAGCTTTCTTT
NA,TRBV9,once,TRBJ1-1,CASSVDGGPGGQAFF,TGTGCCAGCAGCGTAGACGGGGGGCCAGGAGGTCAAGCTTTCTTT
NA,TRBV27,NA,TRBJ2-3,CASSSHEAPTKTDTQYF,TGTGCCAGCAGTTCCCATGAGGCCCCGACGAAAACAGATACGCAGTATTTT
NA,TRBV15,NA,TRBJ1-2,CATSRDQSRMAGAIYGYTF,TGTGCCACCAGCAGAGATCAGTCTAGGATGGCAGGGGCAATTTATGGCTACACCTTC
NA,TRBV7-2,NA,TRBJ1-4,CASSRTNEKLFF,TGTGCCAGCAGCCGTACTAATGAAAAACTGTTTTTT
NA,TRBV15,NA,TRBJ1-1,CATSRDGQGLNTEAFF,TGTGCCACCAGCAGAGATGGGCAGGGACTAAACACTGAAGCTTTCTTT
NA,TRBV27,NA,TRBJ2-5,CASSLLGGQETQYF,TGTGCCAGCAGTTTATTGGGAGGTCAAGAGACCCAGTACTTC
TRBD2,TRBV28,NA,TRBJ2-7,CASRPGLAGVYEQYF,TGTGCCAGCAGGCCAGGACTAGCGGGGGTCTACGAGCAGTACTTC
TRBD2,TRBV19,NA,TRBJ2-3,CASSIRASGSVADTQYF,TGTGCCAGTAGTATCAGAGCTAGCGGGAGTGTCGCAGATACGCAGTATTTT
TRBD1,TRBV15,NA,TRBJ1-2,CATSGGQGGGYGYTF,TGTGCCACCAGCGGCGGACAGGGGGGGGGCTATGGCTACACCTTC
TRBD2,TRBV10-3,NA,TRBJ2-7,CAIGLAGGLGEQYF,TGTGCCATCGGCCTAGCGGGAGGGCTGGGCGAGCAGTACTTC
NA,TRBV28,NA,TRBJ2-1,CASRWSFQNEQFF,TGTGCCAGCAGGTGGAGTTTCCAAAATGAGCAGTTCTTC
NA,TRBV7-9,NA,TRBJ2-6,CASSPSWDSNVLTF,TGTGCCAGCAGCCCTAGTTGGGACTCCAACGTCCTGACTTTC
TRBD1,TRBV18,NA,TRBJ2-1,CASSQAGTGTSARSFF,TGTGCCAGCTCACAAGCCGGGACAGGGACCTCCGCTCGCTCATTCTTC
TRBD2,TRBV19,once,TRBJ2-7,CASSQTAGGYEQYF,TGTGCCAGTAGTCAAACGGCGGGAGGGTACGAGCAGTACTTC
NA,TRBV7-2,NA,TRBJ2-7,CASSRPDLGGYEQYF,TGTGCCAGCAGCCGCCCGGACTTGGGAGGCTACGAGCAGTACTTC
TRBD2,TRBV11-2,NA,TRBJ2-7,CASSLGLVGEQYF,TGTGCCAGCAGCTTGGGACTAGTCGGCGAGCAGTACTTC
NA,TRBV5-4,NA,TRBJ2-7,CASSIRGDPRGEQYF,TGTGCCAGCAGCATCAGGGGCGACCCGAGGGGCGAGCAGTACTTC
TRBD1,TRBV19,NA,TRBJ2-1,CASREQGRTYNEQFF,TGTGCCAGTAGGGAACAGGGGAGAACATACAATGAGCAGTTCTTC
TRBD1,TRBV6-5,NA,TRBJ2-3,CASSGPTGPTDTQYF,TGTGCCAGCAGTGGTCCGACAGGGCCCACAGATACGCAGTATTTT
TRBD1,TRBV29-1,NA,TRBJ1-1,CSAGTVNTEAFF,TGCAGCGCCGGGACAGTCAACACTGAAGCTTTCTTT
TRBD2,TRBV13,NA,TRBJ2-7,CASSARGLAGVYEQYF,TGTGCCAGCAGCGCCCGGGGACTAGCGGGGGTCTACGAGCAGTACTTC
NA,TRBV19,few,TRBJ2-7,CASSTPGTKREQYF,TGTGCCAGTAGTACACCGGGAACCAAACGCGAGCAGTACTTC
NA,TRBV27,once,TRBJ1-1,CASSLGGGMNTEAFF,TGTGCCAGCAGTTTAGGGGGAGGGATGAACACTGAAGCTTTCTTT
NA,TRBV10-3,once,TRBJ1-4,CATCSGTNEKLFF,TGTGCCACATGTTCCGGAACTAATGAAAAACTGTTTTTT
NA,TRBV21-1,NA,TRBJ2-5,CASSKAREETQYF,TGTGCCAGCAGCAAAGCGCGGGAAGAGACCCAGTACTTC
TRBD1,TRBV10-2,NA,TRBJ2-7,CASSGTGGVGVIAYF,TGCGCCAGCAGTGGTACAGGGGGCGTGGGGGTAATAGCGTACTTC
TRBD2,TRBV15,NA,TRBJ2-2,CATSSPGLAGELFF,TGTGCCACCAGCAGCCCCGGACTAGCCGGGGAGCTGTTTTTT